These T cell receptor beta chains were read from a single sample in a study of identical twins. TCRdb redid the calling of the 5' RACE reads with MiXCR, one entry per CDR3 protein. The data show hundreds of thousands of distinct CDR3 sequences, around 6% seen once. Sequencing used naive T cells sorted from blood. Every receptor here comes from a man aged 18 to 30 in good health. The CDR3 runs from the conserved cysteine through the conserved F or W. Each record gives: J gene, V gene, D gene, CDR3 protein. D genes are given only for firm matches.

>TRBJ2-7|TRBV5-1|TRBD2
CASSHSGRDYEQYF
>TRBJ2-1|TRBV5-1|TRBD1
CASSFGQGAGDEQFF
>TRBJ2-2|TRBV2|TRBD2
CASSEAPLLAATGELFF
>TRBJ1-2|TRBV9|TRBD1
CASSVNPGQSYGYTF
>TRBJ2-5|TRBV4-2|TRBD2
CASSQYPAGAAETQYF
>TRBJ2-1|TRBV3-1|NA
CASSQDLVLEQFF
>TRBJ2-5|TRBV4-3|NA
CASSQVGQGPEETQYF
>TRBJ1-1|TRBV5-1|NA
CASTLRRSMNTEAFF
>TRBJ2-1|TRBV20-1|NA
CSARALRNEQFF
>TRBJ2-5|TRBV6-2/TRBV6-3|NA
CASSYERGETQYF
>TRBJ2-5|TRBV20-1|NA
CSARAGGWETQYF
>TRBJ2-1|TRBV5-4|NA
CASNTKRGARISYNEQFF
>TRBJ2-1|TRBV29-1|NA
CSVVGAESSYNEQFF
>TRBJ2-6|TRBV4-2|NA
CASSGGRSQSGANVLTF
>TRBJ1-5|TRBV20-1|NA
CSARARRGLSNQPQHF
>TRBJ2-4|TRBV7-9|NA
CASSFGGIAKNIQYF